Listed below are T cell receptor beta chains from one sample, sequenced in a study of regulatory T cells in long-lasting Graves disease. A single record per CDR3 protein comes from TCRdb applying MiXCR to the multiplex PCR reads. The repertoire includes about half a million distinct CDR3 sequences, approximately 12% of them detected once, and around 9.3% sits in the top ten. These data were likewise used in another study, on T cells in Graves' hyperthyroidism and ophthalmopathy.

The sequencing used peripheral blood mononuclear cells (PBMCs), collected at new diagnosis, from a patient treated with antithyroid drugs. The receptors derive from a woman between 25 and 40 years old with Graves disease. Each CDR3 is given without its conserved first and last residue. D genes are given only for firm matches.

V: TRBV11-3; D: -; CDR3: ASSLDASNIQY
V: TRBV7-9; D: TRBD2; CDR3: ASSPVAGLNNEQF
V: TRBV28; D: -; CDR3: ASSSGAGFHERY
V: TRBV19; D: TRBD1; CDR3: ASSNRTGSQPQY
V: TRBV7-2; D: TRBD2; CDR3: ASSLWSGGFTDTQY
V: TRBV7-9; D: TRBD2; CDR3: ASSVMGLAGETQY
V: TRBV20-1; D: TRBD2; CDR3: SAREASGNNEQF
V: TRBV11-2; D: TRBD1; CDR3: ASRSGTGTYEQY
V: TRBV29-1; D: TRBD2; CDR3: SVGGGLAGDGEQY
V: TRBV25-1; D: -; CDR3: ASSARQKYEKLF
V: TRBV19; D: -; CDR3: ASSINPDSPAAQY
V: TRBV4-1; D: TRBD2; CDR3: ASSQDTFGLAPYNEQF
V: TRBV2; D: TRBD1; CDR3: ASSVQGIYGYT
V: TRBV6-1; D: -; CDR3: ASTAGKDTQY
V: TRBV10-3; D: TRBD1; CDR3: AISDSGTGRRGTEAF